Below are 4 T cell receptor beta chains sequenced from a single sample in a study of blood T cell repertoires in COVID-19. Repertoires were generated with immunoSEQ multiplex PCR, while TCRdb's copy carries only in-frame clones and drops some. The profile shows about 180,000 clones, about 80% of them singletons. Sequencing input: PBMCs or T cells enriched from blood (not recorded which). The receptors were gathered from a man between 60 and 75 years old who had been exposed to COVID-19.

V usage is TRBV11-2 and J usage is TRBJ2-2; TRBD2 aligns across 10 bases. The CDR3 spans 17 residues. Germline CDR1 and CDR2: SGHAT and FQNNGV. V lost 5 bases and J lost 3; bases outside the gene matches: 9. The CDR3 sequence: CASSKRGTSVHTGELFF. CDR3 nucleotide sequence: TGTGCCAGCAGCAAACGCGGGACTAGCGTGCACACCGGGGAGCTGTTTTTT.

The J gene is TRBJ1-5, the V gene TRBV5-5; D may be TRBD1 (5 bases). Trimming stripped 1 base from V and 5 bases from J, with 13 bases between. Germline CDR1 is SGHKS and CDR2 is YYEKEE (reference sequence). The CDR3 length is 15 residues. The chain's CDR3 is CASSLQGEGHQPQHF. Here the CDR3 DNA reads TGTGCCAGCAGCTTGCAAGGGGAGGGGCATCAGCCCCAGCATTTT.

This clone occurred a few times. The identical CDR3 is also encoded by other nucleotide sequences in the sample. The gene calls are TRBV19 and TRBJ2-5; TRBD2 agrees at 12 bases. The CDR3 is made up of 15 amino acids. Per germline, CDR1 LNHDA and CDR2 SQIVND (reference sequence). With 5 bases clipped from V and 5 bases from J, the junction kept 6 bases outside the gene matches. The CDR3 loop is CASSLAGGPRETQYF. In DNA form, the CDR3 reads TGTGCCAGTAGTCTAGCGGGAGGGCCCCGGGAGACCCAGTACTTC.

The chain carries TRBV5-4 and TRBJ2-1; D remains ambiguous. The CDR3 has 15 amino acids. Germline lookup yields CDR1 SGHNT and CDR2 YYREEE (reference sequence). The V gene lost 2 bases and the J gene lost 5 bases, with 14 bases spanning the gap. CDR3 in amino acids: CASSLSQHHDNEQFF. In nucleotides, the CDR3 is TGTGCCAGCAGCTTATCACAGCACCATGACAATGAGCAGTTCTTC.